One and the same sample provided the 10 T cell receptor beta chains below, sequenced in a study of cytotoxic CD8 clonotypes in ibrutinib-treated CLL. Data came from immunoSEQ multiplex PCR; TCRdb stores just in-frame clones and leaves some out. The table includes 150,000 to 200,000 clones, about 88% detected once. The sequences come from PBMCs, collected at disease progression, from a patient treated with ibrutinib. The source of these receptors is a human donor with chronic lymphocytic leukemia.

J is TRBJ1-5 and V is TRBV5-6, with D unresolved. The V end lost 0 bases, the J end lost 3 bases, and 7 bases lay between the germline ends. CDR1 is SGHDT, CDR2 YYEEEE, per germline. This CDR3 has 14 amino acids. The CDR3 reads CASSLGPDNQPQHF. CDR3 nucleotide sequence: TGTGCCAGCAGCTTGGGTCCGGACAATCAGCCCCAGCATTTT.

This rearrangement joins TRBV6-1 to TRBJ1-1; D may be TRBD1 (6 bases). The CDR3 has 14 residues. V lost 2 bases to trimming and J lost 3 bases, with 10 bases between them. The V gene's germline CDR1 is MNHNS and CDR2 SASEGT. In nucleotides, the CDR3 is TGTGCCAGCAGTGAAATCAGGGGCGACACTGAAGCTTTCTTT. Amino acid sequence: CASSEIRGDTEAFF.

The chain carries TRBV5-4 and TRBJ2-1, with 9 bases identical to TRBD2. V shed 4 bases, J shed 5 bases, and the junction held 16 bases outside the gene matches. The CDR3 consists of 18 residues. Looked up from germline, CDR1 is SGHNT and CDR2 is YYREEE (reference sequence). DNA for the CDR3: TGTGCCAGCAGCACCCTTGGACTAGCGCTAACTCGTAACAATGAGCAGTTCTTC. The encoded protein is CASSTLGLALTRNNEQFF.

The chain uses TRBV9 and TRBJ1-5; 8 nucleotides align to TRBD1. CDR3 length: 18 amino acids. The germline CDR1 and CDR2 sequences are SGDLS and YYNGEE. After removal of 9 bases from V and 0 bases from J, the junction contained 17 bases not matched to a gene. In DNA, the CDR3 is TGTGCCACCGAAACGAAAGCGGGACAGGATTATAGCAATCAGCCCCAGCATTTT. Protein sequence: CATETKAGQDYSNQPQHF.

The chain has TRBV5-8 and TRBJ2-1, with D uncertain. The CDR3 sequence is 16 residues long. Per germline, CDR1 SGHTS and CDR2 YDEGEE. With 4 bases removed from V and 5 bases from J, the gap between germline ends came to 19 bases. For the CDR3, the DNA is TGTGCCAGCAGCAATTACACGATCTATAAAGACAATGAGCAGTTCTTC. Translated: CASSNYTIYKDNEQFF.

This chain connects TRBV9 to TRBJ1-1, with D unresolved. V was pared by 4 bases and J by 5 bases, with 12 bases between. The CDR3 runs to 13 residues. Germline V gene data show CDR1 as SGDLS and CDR2 as YYNGEE. The CDR3 sequence is CASSHEYWTEAFF. The CDR3 nucleotides are TGTGCCAGCAGCCACGAGTATTGGACTGAAGCTTTCTTT.

This chain links TRBV6-5 with TRBJ1-1; D is unresolved. The CDR3 totals 13 residues. V lost 3 bases to trimming and J lost 2 bases, with 7 bases between them. CDR1 and CDR2 (germline): MNHEY, SVGAGI. CDR3 loop: CASSYTANTEAFF. CDR3 DNA: TGTGCCAGCAGTTATACTGCTAACACTGAAGCTTTCTTT.

The chain uses TRBV29-1 and TRBJ1-2, with TRBD1 as a possible D gene (5 bases). Germline-derived CDR1 and CDR2 are SQVTM and ANQGSEA. V was trimmed by 3 bases and J by 6 bases, leaving 26 bases between them. This CDR3 contains 17 residues. The CDR3 region is CSVDPTLGQGTGHGYTF. The DNA for the CDR3 is TGCAGCGTTGACCCAACATTGGGGCAGGGAACTGGGCATGGCTACACCTTC. Variable domain in full (rest from reference TRBV29-1 and TRBJ1-2): SAVISQKPSRDICQRGTSLTIQCQVDSQVTMMFWYRQQPGQSLTLIATANQGSEATYESGFVIDKFPISRPNLTFSTLTVSNMSPEDSSIYLCSVDPTLGQGTGHGYTFGSGTRLTVV.

The chain is built from TRBV16 and TRBJ2-7; TRBD1 agrees at 10 bases. With V trimmed by 4 bases and J by 5 bases, 2 bases remained unmatched. Germline CDR1 KGHSY, CDR2 FQNENV. The CDR3 spans 13 residues. CDR3 coding DNA: TGTGCCAGCAGCCGAGGGACAGGGGACGAGCAGTACTTC. Protein product: CASSRGTGDEQYF.

The chain joins TRBV25-1 to TRBJ2-7; 10 nucleotides line up with TRBD2. There are 15 residues in the CDR3. Germline V gene lookup returns CDR1 MGHDK and CDR2 SYGVNS. V lost 8 bases to trimming and J lost 5 bases; unmatched junction nucleotides: 12. This chain's CDR3 is CASLTSSGRINEQYF. The DNA for the CDR3 is TGTGCCAGCCTTACCAGTAGCGGGAGGATCAACGAGCAGTACTTC.